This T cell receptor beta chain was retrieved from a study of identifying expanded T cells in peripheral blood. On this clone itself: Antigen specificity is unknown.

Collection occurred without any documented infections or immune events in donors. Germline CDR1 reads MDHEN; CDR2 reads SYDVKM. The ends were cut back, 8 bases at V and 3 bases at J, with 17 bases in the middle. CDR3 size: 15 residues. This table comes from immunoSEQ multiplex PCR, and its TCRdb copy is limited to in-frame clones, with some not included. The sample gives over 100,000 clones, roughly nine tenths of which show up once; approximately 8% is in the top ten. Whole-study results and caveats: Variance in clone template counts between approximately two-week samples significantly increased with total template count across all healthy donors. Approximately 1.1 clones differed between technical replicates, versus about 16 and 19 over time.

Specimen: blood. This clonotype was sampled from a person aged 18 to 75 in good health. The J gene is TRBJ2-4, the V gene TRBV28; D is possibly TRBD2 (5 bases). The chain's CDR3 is CASGPSEVDKNIQYF. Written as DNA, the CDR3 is TGTGCCAGCGGGCCGTCGGAGGTCGACAAAAACATTCAGTACTTC.